Given below is one T cell receptor beta chain in context. The record originates from a study of blood T cell repertoires in COVID-19. Trimming removed 3 bases from V and 8 bases from J; junction bases left unmatched: 10. CDR1 is SGHRS, CDR2 YFSETQ, per germline. The CDR3 is 14 residues long. In the original processing: Researchers report that nucleated cell counts were estimated from reference gene primer amplification. Only in-frame clones appear in the TCRdb table, and some are missing; sequencing was by immunoSEQ multiplex PCR. That table supplies the V and J calls and clone size; D and trimming were determined from the DNA. The data show over 200,000 clones, more than 70% seen once.

What was sequenced was peripheral blood. The rearrangement joins TRBV5-1 to TRBJ1-2; 7 bases line up with TRBD1. The TCR sequence derives from a woman between 55 and 75 years old with acute or convalescent COVID-19. The CDR3 reads CASSSTGAERGYTF. CDR3 DNA sequence: TGCGCCAGCAGCTCCACAGGGGCGGAGAGGGGCTACACCTTC. The full variable domain, its missing parts supplied by reference TRBV5-1 and TRBJ1-2, is KAGVTQTPRYLIKTRGQQVTLSCSPISGHRSVSWYQQTPGQGLQFLFEYFSETQRNKGNFPGRFSGRQFSNSRSEMNVSTLELGDSALYLCASSSTGAERGYTFGSGTRLTVV.